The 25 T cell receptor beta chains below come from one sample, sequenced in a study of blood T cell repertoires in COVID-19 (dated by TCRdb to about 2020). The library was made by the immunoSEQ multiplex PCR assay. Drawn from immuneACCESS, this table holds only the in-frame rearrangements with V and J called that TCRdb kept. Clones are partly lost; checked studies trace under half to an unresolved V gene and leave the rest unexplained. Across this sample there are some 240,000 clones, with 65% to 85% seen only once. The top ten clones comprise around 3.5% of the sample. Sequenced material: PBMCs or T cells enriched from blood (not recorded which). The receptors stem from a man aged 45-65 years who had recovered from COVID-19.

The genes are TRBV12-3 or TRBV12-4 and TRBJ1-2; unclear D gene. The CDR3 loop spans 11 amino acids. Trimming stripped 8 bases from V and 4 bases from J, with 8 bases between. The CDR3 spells CASWSGYGYTF. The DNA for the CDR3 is TGTGCCAGCTGGAGTGGCTATGGCTACACCTTC.

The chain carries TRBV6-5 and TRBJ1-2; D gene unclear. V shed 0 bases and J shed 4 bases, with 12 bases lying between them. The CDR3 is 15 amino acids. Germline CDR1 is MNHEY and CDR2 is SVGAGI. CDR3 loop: CASSYSREFPYGYTF. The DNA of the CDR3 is TGTGCCAGCAGTTACTCGAGGGAATTCCCCTATGGCTACACCTTC.

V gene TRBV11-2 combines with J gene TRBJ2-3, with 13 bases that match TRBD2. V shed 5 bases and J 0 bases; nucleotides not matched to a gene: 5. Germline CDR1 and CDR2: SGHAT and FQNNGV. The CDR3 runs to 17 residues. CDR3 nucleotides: TGTGCCAGCAGCCTCGGGACTAGCGGGGCAAGCACAGATACGCAGTATTTT. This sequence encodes CASSLGTSGASTDTQYF.

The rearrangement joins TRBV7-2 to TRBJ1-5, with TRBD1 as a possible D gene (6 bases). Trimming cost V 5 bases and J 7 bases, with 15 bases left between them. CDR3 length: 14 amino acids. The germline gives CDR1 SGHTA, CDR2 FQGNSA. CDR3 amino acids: CASSQGSGRQPQHF. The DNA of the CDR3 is TGTGCCAGCAGCCAGGGGAGCGGCAGGCAGCCCCAGCATTTT.

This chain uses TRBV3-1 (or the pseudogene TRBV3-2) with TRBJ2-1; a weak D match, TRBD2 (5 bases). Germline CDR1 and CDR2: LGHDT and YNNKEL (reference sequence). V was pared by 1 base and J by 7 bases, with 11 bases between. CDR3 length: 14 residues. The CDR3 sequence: CASSQGPSINEQFF. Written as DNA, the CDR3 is TGTGCCAGCAGCCAAGGGCCTAGCATAAATGAGCAGTTCTTC.

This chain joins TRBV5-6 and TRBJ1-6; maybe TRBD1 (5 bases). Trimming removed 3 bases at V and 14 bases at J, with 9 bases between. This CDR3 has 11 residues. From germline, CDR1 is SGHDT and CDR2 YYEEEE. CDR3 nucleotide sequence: TGTGCCAGCAGCTCCCAGGGTTCCCTCCACTTT. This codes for CASSSQGSLHF. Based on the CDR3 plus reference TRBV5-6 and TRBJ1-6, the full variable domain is DAGVTQSPTHLIKTRGQQVTLRCSPKSGHDTVSWYQQALGQGPQFIFQYYEEEERQRGNFPDRFSGHQFPNYSSELNVNALLLGDSALYLCASSSQGSLHFGNGTRLTVT.

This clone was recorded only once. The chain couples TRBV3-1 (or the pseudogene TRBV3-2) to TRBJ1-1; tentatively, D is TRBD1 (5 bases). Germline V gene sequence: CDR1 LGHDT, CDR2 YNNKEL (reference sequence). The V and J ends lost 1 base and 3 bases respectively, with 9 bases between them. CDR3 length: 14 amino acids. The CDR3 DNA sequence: TGTGCCAGCAGCCAAGCAGGGTATCACACTGAAGCTTTCTTT. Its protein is CASSQAGYHTEAFF.

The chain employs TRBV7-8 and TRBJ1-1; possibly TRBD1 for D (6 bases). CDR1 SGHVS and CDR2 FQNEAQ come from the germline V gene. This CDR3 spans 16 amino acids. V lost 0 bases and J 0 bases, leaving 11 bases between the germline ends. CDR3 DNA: TGTGCCAGCAGCTTAGCCGGGGGGCTGCTGAACACTGAAGCTTTCTTT. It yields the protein CASSLAGGLLNTEAFF.

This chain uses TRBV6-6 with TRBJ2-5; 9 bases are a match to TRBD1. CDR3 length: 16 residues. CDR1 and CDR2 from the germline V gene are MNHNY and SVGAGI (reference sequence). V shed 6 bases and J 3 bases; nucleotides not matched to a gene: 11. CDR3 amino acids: CASRSPGQGVEETQYF. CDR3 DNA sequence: TGTGCCAGCAGAAGTCCGGGACAGGGAGTAGAAGAGACCCAGTACTTC.

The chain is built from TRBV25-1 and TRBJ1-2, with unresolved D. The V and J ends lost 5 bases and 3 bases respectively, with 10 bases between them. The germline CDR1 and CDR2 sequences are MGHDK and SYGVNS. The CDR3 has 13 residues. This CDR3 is CASSPVGDYGYTF. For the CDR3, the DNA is TGTGCCAGCAGTCCTGTGGGAGACTATGGCTACACCTTC.

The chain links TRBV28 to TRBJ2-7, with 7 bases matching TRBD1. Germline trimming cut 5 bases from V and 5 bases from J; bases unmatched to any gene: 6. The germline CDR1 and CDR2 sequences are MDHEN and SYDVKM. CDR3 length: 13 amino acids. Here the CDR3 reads CASSPGQDNEQYF. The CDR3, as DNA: TGTGCCAGCAGTCCCGGACAGGATAACGAGCAGTACTTC. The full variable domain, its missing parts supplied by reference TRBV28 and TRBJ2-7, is DVKVTQSSRYLVKRTGEKVFLECVQDMDHENMFWYRQDPGLGLRLIYFSYDVKMKEKGDIPEGYSVSREKKERFSLILESASTNQTSMYLCASSPGQDNEQYFGPGTRLTVT.

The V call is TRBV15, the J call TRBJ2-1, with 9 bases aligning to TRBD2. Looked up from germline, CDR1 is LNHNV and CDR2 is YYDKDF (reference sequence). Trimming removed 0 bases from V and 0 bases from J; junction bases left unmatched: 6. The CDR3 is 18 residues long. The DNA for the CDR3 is TGTGCCACCAGCAGAGATTCGACTAGCGGAGGCTCCTACAATGAGCAGTTCTTC. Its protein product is CATSRDSTSGGSYNEQFF.

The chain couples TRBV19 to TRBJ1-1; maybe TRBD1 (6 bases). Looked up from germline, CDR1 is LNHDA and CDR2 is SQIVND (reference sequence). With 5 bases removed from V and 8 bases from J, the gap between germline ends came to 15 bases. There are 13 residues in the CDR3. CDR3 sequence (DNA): TGTGCCAGTAGTCTGGCCCGGACAGTGGAAGCTTTCTTT. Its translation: CASSLARTVEAFF.

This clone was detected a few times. The CDR3 nucleotides read TGTGCCACCAGCAGCCGTAGGGGCGGATACGGCTACACCTTC. Protein: CATSSRRGGYGYTF. J is TRBJ1-2 and V is TRBV15; maybe TRBD1 (5 bases). Germline CDR1 LNHNV, CDR2 YYDKDF (reference sequence). The CDR3 has 14 amino acids. Trimming took 3 bases from V and 8 from J, leaving 16 bases between them.

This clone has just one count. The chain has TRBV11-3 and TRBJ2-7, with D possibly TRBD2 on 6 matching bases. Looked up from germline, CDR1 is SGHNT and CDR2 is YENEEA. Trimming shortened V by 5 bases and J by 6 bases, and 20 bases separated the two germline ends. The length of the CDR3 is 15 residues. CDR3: CASSQEQDYSAEQYF. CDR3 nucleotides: TGTGCCAGCAGCCAAGAACAGGACTATTCGGCCGAGCAGTACTTC.

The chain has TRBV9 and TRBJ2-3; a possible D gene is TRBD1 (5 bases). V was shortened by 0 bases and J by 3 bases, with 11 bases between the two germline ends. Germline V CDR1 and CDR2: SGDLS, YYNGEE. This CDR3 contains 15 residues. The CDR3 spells CASSVEGEGTDTQYF. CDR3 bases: TGTGCCAGCAGCGTAGAAGGGGAAGGAACAGATACGCAGTATTTT.

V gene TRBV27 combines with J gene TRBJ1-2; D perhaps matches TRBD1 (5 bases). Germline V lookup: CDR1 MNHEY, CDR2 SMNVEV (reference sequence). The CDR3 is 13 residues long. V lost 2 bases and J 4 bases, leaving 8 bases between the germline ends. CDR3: CASSLAGSYGYTF. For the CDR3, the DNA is TGTGCCAGCAGTTTAGCAGGGTCCTATGGCTACACCTTC.

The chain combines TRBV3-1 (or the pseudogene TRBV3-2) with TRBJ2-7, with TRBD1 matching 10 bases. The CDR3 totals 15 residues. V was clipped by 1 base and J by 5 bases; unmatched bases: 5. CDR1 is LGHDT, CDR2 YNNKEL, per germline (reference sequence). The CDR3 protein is CASSQGTGGRDEQYF. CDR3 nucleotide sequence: TGTGCCAGCAGCCAAGGGACAGGGGGTAGAGACGAGCAGTACTTC.

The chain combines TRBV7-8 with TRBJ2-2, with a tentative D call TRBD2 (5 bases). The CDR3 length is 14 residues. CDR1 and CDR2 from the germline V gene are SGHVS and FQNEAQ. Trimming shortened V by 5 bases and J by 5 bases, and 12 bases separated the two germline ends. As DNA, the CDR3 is TGTGCCAGCAGCCGTGGTCCGGGAACCGGGGAGCTGTTTTTT. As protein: CASSRGPGTGELFF.

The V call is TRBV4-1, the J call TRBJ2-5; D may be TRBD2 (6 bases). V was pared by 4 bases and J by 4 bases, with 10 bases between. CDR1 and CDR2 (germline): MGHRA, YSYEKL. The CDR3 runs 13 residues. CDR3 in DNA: TGCGCCAGCAGCCCCCGACTAGGAGAGACCCAGTACTTC. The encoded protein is CASSPRLGETQYF.

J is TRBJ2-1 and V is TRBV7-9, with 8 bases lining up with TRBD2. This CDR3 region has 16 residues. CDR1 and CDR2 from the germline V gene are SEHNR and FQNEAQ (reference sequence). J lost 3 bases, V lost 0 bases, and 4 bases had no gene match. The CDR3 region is CASSLAGGVIYNEQFF. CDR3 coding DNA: TGTGCCAGCAGCTTAGCCGGGGGGGTGATCTACAATGAGCAGTTCTTC.

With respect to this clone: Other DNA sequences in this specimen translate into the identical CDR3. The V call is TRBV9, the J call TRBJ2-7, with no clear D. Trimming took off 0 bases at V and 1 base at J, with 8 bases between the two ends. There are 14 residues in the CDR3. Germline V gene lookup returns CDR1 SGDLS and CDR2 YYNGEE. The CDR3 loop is CASSVALVSYEQYF. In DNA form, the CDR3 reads TGTGCCAGCAGCGTAGCACTGGTTTCCTACGAGCAGTACTTC.

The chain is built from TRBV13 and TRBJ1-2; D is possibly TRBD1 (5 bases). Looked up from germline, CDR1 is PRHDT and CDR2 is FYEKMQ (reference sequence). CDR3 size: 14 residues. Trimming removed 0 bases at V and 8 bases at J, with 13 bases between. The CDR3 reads CASSLGVRAFGYTF. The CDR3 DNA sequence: TGTGCCAGCAGCTTAGGAGTCAGGGCTTTCGGCTACACCTTC.

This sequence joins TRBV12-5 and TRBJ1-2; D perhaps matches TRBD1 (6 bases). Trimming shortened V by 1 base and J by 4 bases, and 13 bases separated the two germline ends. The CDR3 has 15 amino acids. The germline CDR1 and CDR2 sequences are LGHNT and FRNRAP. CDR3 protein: CASGLGLQGSYGYTF. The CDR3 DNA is TGTGCTAGTGGTTTGGGACTACAGGGATCCTATGGCTACACCTTC.

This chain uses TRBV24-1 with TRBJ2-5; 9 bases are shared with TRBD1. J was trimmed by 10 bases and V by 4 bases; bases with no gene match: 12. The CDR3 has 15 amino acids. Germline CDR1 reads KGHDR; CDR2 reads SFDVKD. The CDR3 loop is CATSDSGQGIGRQYF. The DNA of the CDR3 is TGTGCCACCAGTGACTCGGGACAGGGAATTGGGCGCCAGTACTTC.